Listed below are T cell receptor beta chains from one sample, sequenced in a study of glioma-infiltrating T cells. TCRdb re-analysed the multiplex PCR reads in MiXCR, keeping a single row per CDR3 protein. Of fewer than 200,000 distinct CDR3 sequences listed, approximately 30% are singletons. What was sequenced was glioma tissue, nonneoplastic brain tissue, or PBMCs (not recorded which). All receptors come from a human donor with low-grade glioma or glioblastoma, undergoing nonglioma brain surgery, or in good health (not recorded which). The CDR3 runs from the conserved cysteine through the conserved F or W. A D gene is named only where the DNA matches it firmly. Clone size, where shown, is once, few, many, or a class for clones that have expanded.

J gene,clone size,V gene,D gene,CDR3 DNA,CDR3 protein
TRBJ2-7,many,TRBV28,.,TGTGCCAGCAGTTTAGGGGATATCTACGAGCAGTACTTC,CASSLGDIYEQYF
TRBJ1-2,.,TRBV30,TRBD1,TGTGCCTGGAGTGAGGGGACAGATGTAAGCTATACCTTC,CAWSEGTDVSYTF
TRBJ2-1,many,TRBV24-1,.,TGTGCCACCCTGACCGGGACAGGGACTAGGAATGAGCAGTTCTTC,CATLTGTGTRNEQFF
TRBJ2-1,many,TRBV7-9,TRBD2,TGTGCCAGCAGCTTAGCTGGGGAGGGGAATGGCTACAATGAGCAGTTCTTC,CASSLAGEGNGYNEQFF
TRBJ2-6,many,TRBV20-1,.,TGCAGTGCTAGAGATAAAACTAACTCTGGGGCCAACGTCCTGACTTTC,CSARDKTNSGANVLTF
TRBJ1-5,many,TRBV27,.,TGTGCCAGCAGTTTATCACGGAAGGCCGGACATCAGCCCCAGCATTTT,CASSLSRKAGHQPQHF
TRBJ1-2,many,TRBV20-1,.,TGCAGTGCTAGAGATTCCAGGGCCCGTGCCGACGGCTACACCTTC,CSARDSRARADGYTF
TRBJ1-1,few,TRBV28,TRBD1,TGTGCCATCGACGGACAGGTTACAACTGAAGCTTTCTTT,CAIDGQVTTEAFF
TRBJ2-7,.,TRBV7-8,TRBD1,TGTGCCAGCAGCCGGGACAGCTTTTTCTACGAGCAGTACTTC,CASSRDSFFYEQYF
TRBJ2-5,many,TRBV6-1,.,TGTGCCAGCAGTTCCCCCCTGGGGGGACCACGGATGGAGACCCAGTACTTC,CASSSPLGGPRMETQYF
TRBJ2-7,.,TRBV7-9,.,TGTGCCAGCAGCTACGGGACTCCCCCCTACGAGCAGTACTTC,CASSYGTPPYEQYF
TRBJ2-7,.,TRBV5-4,TRBD1,TGTGCCAGCATGATGGACAGGGGAGGGGAGCAGTACTTC,CASMMDRGGEQYF
TRBJ2-7,.,TRBV16,.,TGTGCCAGAAGCCAAGGGCAGGGGTGGAACGAGCAGTACTTC,CARSQGQGWNEQYF
TRBJ1-3,many,TRBV7-9,.,TGTGCCAGCAGCTTGGACAACTCTGGAAACACCATATATTTT,CASSLDNSGNTIYF
TRBJ2-2,many,TRBV6-2/TRBV6-3,TRBD2,TGTGCCAGGAGGGAGCGGGAGTACACCGGGGAGCTGTTTTTT,CARREREYTGELFF
TRBJ2-7,many,TRBV4-3,.,TGCGCCAGCTCCAGGGATAATGGCTACGAGCAGTACTTC,CASSRDNGYEQYF
TRBJ2-1,.,TRBV18,.,TGTGCCAGCTCACCACCGGGAAGTAGCCCCTACAATGAGCAGTTCTTC,CASSPPGSSPYNEQFF
TRBJ1-5,many,TRBV6-1,.,TGTGCCAGCAGCCCCGGGAGGGACAATAGCAATCAGCCCCAGCATTTT,CASSPGRDNSNQPQHF
TRBJ2-1,few,TRBV7-8,TRBD1,TGTGCCAGCAGCTTTCAACAGGGGGCTAGCGGCAATGAGCAGTTCTTC,CASSFQQGASGNEQFF
TRBJ2-3,.,TRBV13,TRBD2,TGTGCCAGCAGCCAAGACGGACTAGCGGGAGGTGGGGCTACGCAGTATTTT,CASSQDGLAGGGATQYF
TRBJ2-7,many,TRBV20-1,.,TGCAGTGCTAGCTTTGCGGGAAAGTCCCACGAGCAGTACTTC,CSASFAGKSHEQYF
TRBJ2-6,many,TRBV6-6,.,TGTGCCAGCAGTTACCCGATAATTTCTGGGGCCAACGTCCTGACTTTC,CASSYPIISGANVLTF